The clone carrying this TCR beta chain showed up just once. What it binds is unknown. Generated by immunoSEQ multiplex PCR, the TCRdb table keeps only in-frame clones and is missing some. The table lists some 120,000 clones, more than 80% of them singletons, with 1.5% to 1.8% in the top ten. This sample is part of a study of T cell responses to AZD1222 COVID-19 vaccine. Study results and caveats: Among the donors, most were white British and more were female, and clonal diversity was possibly underestimated.

This CDR3 contains 14 residues. From germline, CDR1 is SNHLY and CDR2 FYNNEI. J lost 2 bases, V lost 6 bases, and 4 bases had no gene match. The sample in question was peripheral blood, obtained on day 0 of AZD1222 vaccination. The sequence came from an adult in good health. V and J are TRBV2 and TRBJ2-3; TRBD1 aligns across 8 bases. CDR3 DNA: TGTGCCAGCAGGTACAGGGGGGACACAGATACGCAGTATTTT. This sequence encodes CASRYRGDTDTQYF.